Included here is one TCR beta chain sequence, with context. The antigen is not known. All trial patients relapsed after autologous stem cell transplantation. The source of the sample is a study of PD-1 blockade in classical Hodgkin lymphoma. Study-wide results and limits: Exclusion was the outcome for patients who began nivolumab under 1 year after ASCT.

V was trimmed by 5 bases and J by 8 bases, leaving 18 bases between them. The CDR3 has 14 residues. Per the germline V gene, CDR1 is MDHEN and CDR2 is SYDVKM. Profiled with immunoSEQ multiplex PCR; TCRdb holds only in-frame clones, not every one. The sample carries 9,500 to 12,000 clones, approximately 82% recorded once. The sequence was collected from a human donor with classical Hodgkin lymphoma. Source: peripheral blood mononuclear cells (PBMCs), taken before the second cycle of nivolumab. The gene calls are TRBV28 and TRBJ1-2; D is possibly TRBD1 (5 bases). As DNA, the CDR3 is TGTGCCAGCAGTACAACGACAGACCTTTACGGCTACACCTTC. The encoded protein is CASSTTTDLYGYTF.